These 4 T cell receptor beta chains originate from one sample sequenced in a study of shared clonotypes between healthy human individuals (dated by TCRdb to the early 2020s). Libraries were constructed by the immunoSEQ multiplex PCR assay. The table was pulled from immuneACCESS by TCRdb, which kept in-frame rearrangements only. Such tables lose some clones; where checked, under half of the loss comes from unresolved V genes, and the rest has no known cause. Across this sample there are approximately 2.1 million clones, with 85% to 95% seen only once. Of the sample, about 0.37% is held by the ten largest clones. Specimen: naive CD4+ T cells from PBMCs. The cell subset or site label of this sample denotes: CD45RA+ positively selected. These receptor sequences come from a man younger than 35 in good health. Some clones in this sample may be carry-over from other donors' samples.

This clone occurred once. The chain recombines TRBV7-9 with TRBJ2-3; D may be TRBD1 (5 bases). The germline CDR1 and CDR2 sequences are SEHNR and FQNEAQ (reference sequence). The CDR3 covers 16 residues. The V end lost 1 base, the J end lost 4 bases, and 15 bases lay between the germline ends. CDR3 loop: CASSLVPGVGPDTQYF. DNA of the CDR3: TGTGCCAGCAGCTTAGTACCAGGTGTGGGGCCAGATACGCAGTATTTT.

The chain combines TRBV5-8 with TRBJ1-2; maybe TRBD1 (5 bases). CDR3 length: 14 amino acids. The germline CDR1 and CDR2 sequences are SGHTS and YDEGEE. With 0 bases removed from V and 4 bases from J, the gap between germline ends came to 10 bases. The CDR3 reads CASSLGQGGYGYTF. The CDR3 DNA reads as TGTGCCAGCAGCTTGGGGCAGGGAGGCTATGGCTACACCTTC. Filled out from reference TRBV5-8 and TRBJ1-2, the complete variable domain reads EAGVTQSPTHLIKTRGQQATLRCSPISGHTSVYWYQQALGLGLQFLLWYDEGEERNRGNFPPRFSGRQFPNYSSELNVNALELEDSALYLCASSLGQGGYGYTFGSGTRLTVV.

This sequence joins TRBV29-1 and TRBJ2-1, with D tentatively TRBD2 (6 bases). Germline CDR1 and CDR2: SQVTM and ANQGSEA. The V end lost 0 bases, the J end lost 8 bases, and 20 bases lay between the germline ends. CDR3 length: 16 residues. The CDR3 DNA reads as TGCAGCGTTGAAGAGGGCGGAGCGGGCATTAGGTATGAGCAGTTCTTC. Its protein product is CSVEEGGAGIRYEQFF.

CDR3 in DNA: TGCGCCAGCAGCCCCGCCGAGGGGATCAACTATGGCTACACCTTC. Its protein product is CASSPAEGINYGYTF. This chain joins TRBV5-1 and TRBJ1-2; D perhaps matches TRBD1 (5 bases). Germline CDR1 is SGHRS and CDR2 is YFSETQ. CDR3 length: 15 amino acids. V shed 4 bases and J shed 2 bases, with 15 bases lying between them.